This entry lists 23 T cell receptor beta chains sequenced from one sample in a study of human T cells and chemical hapten exposure. Time point in this sample: patch test 2, 6 weeks after DPC sensitization. Documented treatment: therapeutic diphenylcyclopropenone sensitization with weekly scalp DPC. TCRdb passed the RACE reads through MiXCR, listing each CDR3 protein once. The sample has about 100,000 distinct CDR3 sequences, roughly an eighth seen once; the top ten hold roughly 3%. This specimen consisted of whole blood, obtained in connection with sensitization to the hapten diphenylcyclopropenone (DPC). The receptors originated from a woman aged 40 to 49 with alopecia areata. Some clones in this sample may be carry-over from other donors' samples.

J is TRBJ2-1 and V is TRBV30; D is undetermined. Germline V gene sequence: CDR1 GTSNPN, CDR2 SVGIG (reference sequence). CDR3 size: 12 residues. V lost 3 bases to trimming and J lost 8 bases, with 11 bases between them. CDR3 DNA: TGTGCCTGGAGCCCTCGAAGGGATGAGCAGTTCTTC. Its protein product is CAWSPRRDEQFF.

Many counts were recorded for this clonotype. The chain employs TRBV19 and TRBJ1-1, with TRBD1 as a possible D gene (6 bases). Germline lookup yields CDR1 LNHDA and CDR2 SQIVND (reference sequence). The CDR3 is made up of 14 amino acids. Trimming shortened V by 5 bases and J by 5 bases, and 15 bases separated the two germline ends. The CDR3 region is CASSVLMRGTEAFF. As DNA, the CDR3 is TGTGCCAGTAGTGTACTTATGAGGGGGACTGAAGCTTTCTTT.

This clonotype was counted many times. V is TRBV28 and J is TRBJ2-3, with 9 bases matching TRBD2. The V gene end was trimmed by 1 base and the J gene end by 2 bases; junction bases not matched to a gene: 4. Germline CDR1 MDHEN, CDR2 SYDVKM. The CDR3 covers 16 residues. The DNA for the CDR3 is TGTGCCAGCAGTTTATTGGCGGGAGGGTCCACAGATACGCAGTATTTT. Translation: CASSLLAGGSTDTQYF.

There are many counts of this clonotype. V is TRBV24-1 and J is TRBJ2-3; D gene unclear. From germline, CDR1 is KGHDR and CDR2 SFDVKD. This CDR3 spans 16 amino acids. Trimming took 4 bases from V and 2 from J, leaving 15 bases between them. The chain's CDR3 is CATSDPSPGNTDTQYF. DNA for the CDR3: TGTGCCACCAGTGACCCCAGCCCGGGCAACACAGATACGCAGTATTTT.

This clonotype was counted many times. V and J are TRBV7-9 and TRBJ1-1, with 10 bases lining up with TRBD1. Germline CDR1 and CDR2: SEHNR and FQNEAQ (reference sequence). Germline trimming cut 6 bases from V and 4 bases from J; bases unmatched to any gene: 5. This CDR3 spans 14 amino acids. This CDR3 reads CASSLRQGATEAFF. The CDR3 bases are TGTGCCAGCAGTCTGAGACAGGGGGCCACTGAAGCTTTCTTT.

The sample holds a few counts of this clonotype. The chain carries TRBV11-2 and TRBJ2-1; D is perhaps TRBD2 (6 bases). The CDR3 totals 14 residues. Trimming removed 5 bases at V and 5 bases at J, with 13 bases between. Germline V gene lookup returns CDR1 SGHAT and CDR2 FQNNGV. Here the CDR3 reads CASSPDYRNNEQFF. CDR3 in DNA: TGTGCCAGCAGCCCGGACTACCGGAACAATGAGCAGTTCTTC.

This clonotype was seen a handful of times. V usage is TRBV18 and J usage is TRBJ2-5, with D possibly being TRBD2 (6 bases). CDR1 is KGHSH, CDR2 LQKENI, per germline. The V end was cut by 2 bases, the J end by 2 bases, with 12 bases between. The CDR3 loop spans 15 amino acids. The CDR3 DNA reads as TGTGCCAGCTCACCAAAGCGGGCGGGACAAGAGACCCAGTACTTC. The encoded protein is CASSPKRAGQETQYF.

The chain is built from TRBV6-2 or TRBV6-3 and TRBJ2-7; no clear D. Germline-derived CDR1 and CDR2 are MNHEY and SVGEGT. The CDR3 is made up of 13 amino acids. The V end was cut by 2 bases, the J end by 3 bases, with 8 bases between. This CDR3 is CASSYRSDYEQYF. CDR3 nucleotides: TGTGCCAGCAGTTACAGGTCCGACTACGAGCAGTACTTC.

V and J are TRBV7-2 and TRBJ2-1; weak D call: TRBD2 (5 bases). The CDR3 covers 13 residues. The germline V gene has CDR1 SGHTA and CDR2 FQGNSA. V lost 3 bases and J lost 8, with 11 bases in between. The CDR3 nucleotides read TGTGCCAGCAGCTTGTCGCGGGTTGATGAGCAGTTCTTC. It is translated as CASSLSRVDEQFF. The whole variable domain, remainder taken from reference TRBV7-2 and TRBJ2-1, is GAGVSQSPSNKVTEKGKDVELRCDPISGHTALYWYRQSLGQGLEFLIYFQGNSAPDKSGLPSDRFSAERTGGSVSTLTIQRTQQEDSAVYLCASSLSRVDEQFFGPGTRLTVL.

This clonotype was seen ten or more times. The chain is built from TRBV20-1 and TRBJ2-5; 13 nucleotides line up with TRBD2. Germline trimming cut 6 bases from V and 10 bases from J; bases unmatched to any gene: 14. The CDR3 totals 15 residues. CDR1 and CDR2 (germline): DFQATT, SNEGSKA (reference sequence). CDR3 sequence: CSASEIQGLAGNQYF. The CDR3 nucleotides are TGCAGTGCATCAGAGATCCAGGGACTAGCGGGAAACCAGTACTTC.

The rearrangement uses TRBV29-1 and TRBJ1-1, with unresolved D. The germline V gene encodes CDR1 SQVTM and CDR2 ANQGSEA. This CDR3 has 13 amino acids. The ends were cut back, 7 bases at V and 4 bases at J, with 16 bases in the middle. The CDR3 region has the DNA TGCAGCGGCATGCGGGGTTTAGGCACTGAAGCTTTCTTT. Translating gives CSGMRGLGTEAFF.

The genes are TRBV12-3 or TRBV12-4 and TRBJ1-3; D is unclear. V lost 1 base and J 0 bases, leaving 7 bases between the germline ends. The CDR3 length is 15 residues. The chain's CDR3 is CASSLGGYSGNTIYF. The CDR3 DNA reads as TGTGCCAGCAGTTTAGGAGGGTACTCTGGAAACACCATATATTTT.

This clonotype was observed a few times. The chain is built from TRBV6-1 and TRBJ2-2; tentatively, D is TRBD2 (6 bases). This CDR3 has 14 amino acids. The V gene's germline CDR1 is MNHNS and CDR2 SASEGT. V lost 4 bases and J 6 bases, leaving 12 bases between the germline ends. CDR3 coding DNA: TGTGCCAGCAGTGGACGGGGGTTTGCCGGGGAGCTGTTTTTT. This sequence encodes CASSGRGFAGELFF.

This clonotype was seen repeatedly, ten times or more. The V and J genes are TRBV10-3 and TRBJ2-2; the match to TRBD1 covers 8 bases. Germline values: CDR1 ENHRY, CDR2 SYGVKD. V gave up 4 bases and J gave up 6 bases; unmatched junction bases: 10. This CDR3 is built from 16 residues. CDR3 sequence reads: CAISALGQQGAGELFF. The CDR3 DNA is TGTGCCATCAGTGCATTAGGACAACAGGGGGCCGGGGAGCTGTTTTTT.

In its sample, this clonotype was seen many times. The V call is TRBV6-4, the J call TRBJ1-1; D gene ambiguous. CDR1 is MRHNA and CDR2 is SNTAGT in the germline V gene. This CDR3 is 13 amino acids long. V was clipped by 0 bases and J by 1 base, with 3 bases between them. CDR3 protein: CASSDSRNTEAFF. DNA for the CDR3: TGTGCCAGCAGTGACTCAAGGAACACTGAAGCTTTCTTT.

The chain joins TRBV20-1 to TRBJ2-5; possible D gene TRBD1, 5 bases. Trimming removed 2 bases at V and 2 bases at J, with 6 bases between. CDR3 length: 12 residues. The germline V gene encodes CDR1 DFQATT and CDR2 SNEGSKA (reference sequence). The CDR3 sequence is CSARQGQETQYF. The CDR3 DNA sequence: TGCAGTGCTAGACAGGGTCAAGAGACCCAGTACTTC.

This clonotype was counted at least ten times. CDR3 in amino acids: CASSRGALLQEQYF. The CDR3 region has the DNA TGTGCCAGCTCGCGGGGGGCACTGTTGCAGGAGCAGTACTTC. The chain recombines TRBV18 with TRBJ2-7; TRBD2 agrees at 8 bases. J was trimmed by 7 bases and V by 6 bases; bases with no gene match: 11. The CDR3 contains 14 residues. Germline CDR1 is KGHSH and CDR2 is LQKENI.

This clonotype was detected only a few times. The chain employs TRBV6-4 and TRBJ1-5; TRBD1 aligns across 11 bases. V was clipped by 0 bases and J by 3 bases; unmatched bases: 13. The germline gives CDR1 MRHNA, CDR2 SNTAGT. CDR3 size: 20 residues. The CDR3 coding sequence is TGTGCCAGCAGTGACTCTCCTACAGGGGGACAGGGGGTGAACAATCAGCCCCAGCATTTT. This sequence encodes CASSDSPTGGQGVNNQPQHF.

Worth noting for this clonotype: A junction end diverges from the germline sequence, so it may reflect a read error. The chain combines TRBV9 with TRBJ2-2; TRBD2 aligns across 7 bases. Germline CDR1 and CDR2: SGDLS and YYNGEE. This CDR3 has 16 residues. The CDR3 loop reads CASSVEGLPSTGELSF. In DNA form, the CDR3 reads TGTGCCAGCAGCGTCGAGGGACTACCGAGTACCGGGGAGCTGTCTTTT. The entire variable domain, with the rest obtained from reference TRBV9 and TRBJ2-2, is as follows: DSGVTQTPKHLITATGQRVTLRCSPRSGDLSVYWYQQSLDQGLQFLIQYYNGEERAKGNILERFSAQQFPDLHSELNLSSLELGDSALYFCASSVEGLPSTGELSFGEGSRLTVL.

J is TRBJ1-6 and V is TRBV9, with 9 positions matching TRBD1. After removal of 2 bases from V and 13 bases from J, the junction contained 10 bases not matched to a gene. In germline, CDR1 is SGDLS, CDR2 YYNGEE. The CDR3 length is 15 residues. CDR3 sequence (DNA): TGTGCCAGCAGCGTCCAGGACAGGGGAGCTGGGCCCCTCCACTTT. Residues: CASSVQDRGAGPLHF.

With regard to this clonotype: At one end the junction does not follow the germline gene, possibly because of a read error. This rearrangement joins TRBV7-7 to TRBJ2-2; 9 nucleotides agree with TRBD1. The CDR3 length is 20 residues. From germline, CDR1 is SSHAT and CDR2 FNYEAQ (reference sequence). The DNA for the CDR3 is TGTGCTAGCAGCCCCGCCCATGGACAGGGGCCCGTCGCGAACACCGGGGAGCTGTTTTTT. It codes for CASSPAHGQGPVANTGELFF. Full variable domain (outside the CDR3, taken from reference TRBV7-7 and TRBJ2-2): GAGVSQSPRYKVTKRGQDVTLRCDPISSHATLYWYQQALGQGPEFLTYFNYEAQPDKSGLPSDRFSAERPEGSISTLTIQRTEQRDSAMYRCASSPAHGQGPVANTGELFFGEGSRLTVL.

This clonotype was detected only a few times. This chain links TRBV19 with TRBJ1-1; TRBD1 is a possible D gene (6 bases). Looked up from germline, CDR1 is LNHDA and CDR2 is SQIVND (reference sequence). The CDR3 spans 11 residues. V shed 8 bases and J shed 12 bases, with 16 bases lying between them. CDR3 protein: CASDQGLGTFF. The DNA of the CDR3 is TGTGCCAGTGATCAGGGGCTTGGAACTTTCTTT.

This clonotype has at least ten counts. DNA for the CDR3: TGTGCCAGCAGTTTGACTAGCGGTAACACCGGGGAGCTGTTTTTT. Its protein is CASSLTSGNTGELFF. The chain couples TRBV27 to TRBJ2-2; the match to TRBD2 covers 9 bases. Trimming cost V 3 bases and J 2 bases; bases outside gene matches: 1. Germline values: CDR1 MNHEY, CDR2 SMNVEV (reference sequence). The CDR3 length is 15 residues.